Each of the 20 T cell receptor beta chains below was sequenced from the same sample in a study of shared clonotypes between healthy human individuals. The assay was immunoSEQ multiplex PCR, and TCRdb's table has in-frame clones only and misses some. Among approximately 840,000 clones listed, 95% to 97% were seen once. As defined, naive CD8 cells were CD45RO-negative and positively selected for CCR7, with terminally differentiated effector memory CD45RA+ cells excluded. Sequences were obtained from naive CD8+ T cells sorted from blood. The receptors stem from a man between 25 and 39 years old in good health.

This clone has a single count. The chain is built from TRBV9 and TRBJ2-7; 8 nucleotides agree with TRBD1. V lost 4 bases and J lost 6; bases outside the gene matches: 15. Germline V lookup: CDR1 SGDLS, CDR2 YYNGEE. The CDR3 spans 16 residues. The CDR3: CASSNPDRQGAGEQYF. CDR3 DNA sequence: TGTGCCAGCAGCAACCCGGACAGGCAGGGGGCCGGCGAGCAGTACTTC.

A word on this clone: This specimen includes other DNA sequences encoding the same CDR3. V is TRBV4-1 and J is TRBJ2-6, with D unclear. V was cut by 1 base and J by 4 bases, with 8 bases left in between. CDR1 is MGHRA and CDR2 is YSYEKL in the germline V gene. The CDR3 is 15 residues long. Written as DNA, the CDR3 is TGCGCCAGCAGCCAAGGGGTATCCGGGGCCAACGTCCTGACTTTC. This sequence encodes CASSQGVSGANVLTF.

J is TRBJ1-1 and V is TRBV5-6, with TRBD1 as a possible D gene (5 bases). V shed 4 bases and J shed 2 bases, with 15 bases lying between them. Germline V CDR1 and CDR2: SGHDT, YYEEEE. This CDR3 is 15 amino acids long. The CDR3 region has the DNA TGTGCCAGCAGCCCCACAGGCGGAGGAAACACTGAAGCTTTCTTT. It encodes CASSPTGGGNTEAFF.

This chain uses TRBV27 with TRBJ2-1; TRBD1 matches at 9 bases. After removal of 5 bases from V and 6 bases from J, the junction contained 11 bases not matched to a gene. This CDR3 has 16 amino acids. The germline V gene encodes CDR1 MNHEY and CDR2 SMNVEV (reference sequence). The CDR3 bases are TGTGCCAGCAGTACATACAGGGGGCGTCTTGGCAATGAGCAGTTCTTC. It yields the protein CASSTYRGRLGNEQFF.

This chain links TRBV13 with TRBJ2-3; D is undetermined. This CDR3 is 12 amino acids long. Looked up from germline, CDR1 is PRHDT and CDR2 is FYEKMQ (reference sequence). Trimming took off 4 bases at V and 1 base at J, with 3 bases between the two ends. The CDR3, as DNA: TGTGCCAGCAGCTGGGGCACAGATACGCAGTATTTT. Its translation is CASSWGTDTQYF.

The CDR3 loop is CASRGRGVYEQYF. The CDR3 DNA reads as TGTGCCAGCAGGGGCAGGGGAGTCTACGAGCAGTACTTC. The J gene is TRBJ2-7, the V gene TRBV2, with D tentatively TRBD1 (6 bases). Looked up from germline, CDR1 is SNHLY and CDR2 is FYNNEI. This CDR3 comprises 13 residues. V was pared by 6 bases and J by 3 bases, with 12 bases between.

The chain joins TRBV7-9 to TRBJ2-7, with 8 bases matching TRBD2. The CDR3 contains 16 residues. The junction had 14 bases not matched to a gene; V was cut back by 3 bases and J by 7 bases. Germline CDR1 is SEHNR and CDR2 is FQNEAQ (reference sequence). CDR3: CASSLDERGAGVEQYF. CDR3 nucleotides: TGTGCCAGCAGCTTGGACGAGCGGGGAGCGGGAGTTGAGCAGTACTTC.

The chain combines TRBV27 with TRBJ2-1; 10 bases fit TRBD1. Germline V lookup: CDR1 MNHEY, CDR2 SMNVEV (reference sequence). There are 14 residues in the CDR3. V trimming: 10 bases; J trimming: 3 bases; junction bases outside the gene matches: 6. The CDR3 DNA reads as TGTGCCACCTCCTGGACAGGGGGCTACAATGAGCAGTTCTTC. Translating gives CATSWTGGYNEQFF.

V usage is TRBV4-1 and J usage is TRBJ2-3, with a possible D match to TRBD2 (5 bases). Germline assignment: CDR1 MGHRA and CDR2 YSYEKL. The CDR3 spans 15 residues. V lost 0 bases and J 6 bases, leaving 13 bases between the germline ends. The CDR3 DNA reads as TGCGCCAGCAGCCAAGAAACGGGATGGGAGGATACGCAGTATTTT. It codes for CASSQETGWEDTQYF.

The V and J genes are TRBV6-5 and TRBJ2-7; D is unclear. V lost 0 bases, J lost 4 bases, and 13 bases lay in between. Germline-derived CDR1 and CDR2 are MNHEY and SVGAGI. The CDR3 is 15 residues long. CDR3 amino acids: CASSYSVHGGYEQYF. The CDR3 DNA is TGTGCCAGCAGTTACTCGGTCCACGGCGGATACGAGCAGTACTTC.

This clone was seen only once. The CDR3 nucleotides read TGTGCCATCGGAGGATCGGGCACAGATACGCAGTATTTT. Translated: CAIGGSGTDTQYF. V and J are TRBV10-3 and TRBJ2-3, with D possibly matching TRBD2 (5 bases). V shed 8 bases and J shed 1 base, with 10 bases lying between them. CDR3 length: 13 residues. Germline CDR1 is ENHRY and CDR2 is SYGVKD.

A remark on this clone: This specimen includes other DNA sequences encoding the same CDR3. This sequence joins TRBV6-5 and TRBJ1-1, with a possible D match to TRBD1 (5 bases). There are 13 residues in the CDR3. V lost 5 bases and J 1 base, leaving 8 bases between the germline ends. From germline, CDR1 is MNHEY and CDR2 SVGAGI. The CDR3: CASSPGPNTEAFF. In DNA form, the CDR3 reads TGTGCCAGCAGTCCGGGGCCGAACACTGAAGCTTTCTTT.

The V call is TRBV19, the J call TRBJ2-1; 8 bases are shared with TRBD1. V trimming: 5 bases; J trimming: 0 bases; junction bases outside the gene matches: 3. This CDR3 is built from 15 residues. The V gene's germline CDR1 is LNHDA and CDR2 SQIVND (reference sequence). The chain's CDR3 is CASSGGTGSYNEQFF. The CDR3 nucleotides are TGTGCCAGTAGTGGGGGGACAGGCTCCTACAATGAGCAGTTCTTC.

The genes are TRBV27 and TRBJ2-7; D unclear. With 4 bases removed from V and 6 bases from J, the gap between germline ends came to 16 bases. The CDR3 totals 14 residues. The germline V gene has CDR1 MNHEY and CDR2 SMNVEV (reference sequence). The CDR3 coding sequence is TGTGCCAGCAGTTATGGGTCATCATGGCGCGAGCAGTACTTC. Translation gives CASSYGSSWREQYF.

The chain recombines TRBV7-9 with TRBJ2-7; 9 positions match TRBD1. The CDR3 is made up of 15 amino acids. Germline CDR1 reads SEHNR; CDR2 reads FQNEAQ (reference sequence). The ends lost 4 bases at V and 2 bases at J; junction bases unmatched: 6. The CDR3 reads CASSYPGQGAYEQYF. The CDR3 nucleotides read TGTGCCAGCAGCTACCCGGGACAGGGCGCCTACGAGCAGTACTTC. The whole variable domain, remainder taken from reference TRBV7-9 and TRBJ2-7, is DTGVSQNPRHKITKRGQNVTFRCDPISEHNRLYWYRQTLGQGPEFLTYFQNEAQLEKSRLLSDRFSAERPKGSFSTLEIQRTEQGDSAMYLCASSYPGQGAYEQYFGPGTRLTVT.

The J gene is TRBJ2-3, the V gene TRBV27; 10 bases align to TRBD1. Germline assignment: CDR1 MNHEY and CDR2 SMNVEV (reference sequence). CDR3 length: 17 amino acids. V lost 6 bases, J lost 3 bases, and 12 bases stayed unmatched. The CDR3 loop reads CASSKPRTGGSTDTQYF. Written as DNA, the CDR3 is TGTGCCAGCAGCAAGCCTAGGACAGGGGGTTCGACAGATACGCAGTATTTT.

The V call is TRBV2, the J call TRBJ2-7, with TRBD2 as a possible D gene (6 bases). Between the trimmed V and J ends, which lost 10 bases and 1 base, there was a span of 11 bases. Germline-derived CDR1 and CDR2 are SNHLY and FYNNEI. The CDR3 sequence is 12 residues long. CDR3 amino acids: CAMVGGSYEQYF. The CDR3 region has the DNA TGTGCCATGGTGGGGGGTTCCTACGAGCAGTACTTC.

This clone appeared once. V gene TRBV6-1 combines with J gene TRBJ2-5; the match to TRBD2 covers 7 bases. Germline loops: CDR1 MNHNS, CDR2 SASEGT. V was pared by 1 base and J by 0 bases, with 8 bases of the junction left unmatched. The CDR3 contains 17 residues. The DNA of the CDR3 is TGTGCCAGCAGTGAAGACTTCTTGGGAGGGTACCAAGAGACCCAGTACTTC. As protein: CASSEDFLGGYQETQYF.

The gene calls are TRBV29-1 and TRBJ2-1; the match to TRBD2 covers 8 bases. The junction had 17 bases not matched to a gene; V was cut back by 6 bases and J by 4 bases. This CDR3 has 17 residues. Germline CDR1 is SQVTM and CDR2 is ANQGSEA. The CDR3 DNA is TGCAGCGTCGAGGGGTTTCAGCTGCGGGGGGAATACAATGAGCAGTTCTTC. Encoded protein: CSVEGFQLRGEYNEQFF.

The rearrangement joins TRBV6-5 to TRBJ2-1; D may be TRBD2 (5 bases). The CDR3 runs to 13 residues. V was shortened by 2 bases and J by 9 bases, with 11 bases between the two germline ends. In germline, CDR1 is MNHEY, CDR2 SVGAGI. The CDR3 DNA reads TGTGCCAGCAGTTACGGTTACGGGGTTGAGCAGTTCTTC. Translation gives CASSYGYGVEQFF.